The present entry profiles one T cell receptor (beta chain) with its context. The investigators reverse transcribed all of the isolated RNA, so they sequenced expressed TCRB transcripts. Libraries were prepared by immunoSEQ multiplex PCR; TCRdb keeps only in-frame clonotypes and omits some of them. In the table there are 330,000 or so clones, around a fifth of which are singletons. Sorting that relied on CD45RO/CCR7/CD25/CD127/CD95/CD27 yielded CD4+ naive, central memory, regulatory and stem cell-like memory cells. This CDR3 is built from 15 residues. Between the trimmed V and J ends, which lost 5 bases and 5 bases, there was a span of 18 bases. Looked up from germline, CDR1 is SGHNT and CDR2 is YENEEA. These data come from a study of beta chain features in type 1 diabetes.

Sequences were obtained from naive CD4+ T cells from blood. This chain connects TRBV11-3 to TRBJ2-5; D may be TRBD1 (7 bases). This sequence originates from a woman aged 18-30 years in good health. The CDR3 here is CASSMGLKGAETQYF. As DNA, the CDR3 is TGTGCCAGCAGCATGGGACTGAAGGGGGCGGAGACCCAGTACTTC.